These 14 T cell receptor beta chains originate from one sample sequenced in a study of T cell repertoires in cytomegalovirus infection (dated by TCRdb to the late 2010s). The treatment or condition label of this sample denotes: in vitro stimulation with specific CMV peptide epitopes to enrich CMV-specific T cells. The antigens these receptors bind are not known. The reads were generated on an Illumina HiSeq 1500. The public reads were run again by TCRdb, first through fastp at Q25 and then through MiXCR, and only productive beta chains were kept. Here each entry gathers all rows of one CDR3 protein and keeps the most common genes and DNA. This sample is represented by under 150,000 distinct CDR3 sequences; around 30% of them were singletons. Of the sample, more than 35% falls within the top ten clones. Sequenced here: CD8+ T cells from cultured PBMCs, sampled from culture after CMV antigen stimulation. All receptors come from a human donor in good health (CMV status not recorded). Some clones in this sample may be carry-over from other donors' samples.

This clonotype came up a few times. The V and J genes are TRBV7-2 and TRBJ2-1; 13 nucleotides match TRBD2. The CDR3 runs 19 residues. Trimming at V came to 4 bases and at J to 4 bases, leaving 13 bases not matched to a gene. CDR1 SGHTA and CDR2 FQGNSA come from the germline V gene. This chain's CDR3 is CASSSNLRLAGGGYNEQFF. The CDR3 DNA follows: TGTGCCAGCAGCTCCAACCTCAGACTAGCGGGGGGAGGGTACAATGAGCAGTTCTTC.

Many counts were recorded for this clonotype. The gene calls are TRBV5-1 and TRBJ2-3; tentative D call: TRBD2 (6 bases). Germline V gene lookup returns CDR1 SGHRS and CDR2 YFSETQ. V dropped 4 bases and J dropped 4 bases, with 16 bases sitting between them. The CDR3 runs 15 residues. CDR3 amino acids: CASSPWMPGADTQYF. The CDR3 bases are TGCGCCAGCAGCCCCTGGATGCCGGGAGCAGATACGCAGTATTTT. Supplemented by reference TRBV5-1 and TRBJ2-3, the full variable domain reads KAGVTQTPRYLIKTRGQQVTLSCSPISGHRSVSWYQQTPGQGLQFLFEYFSETQRNKGNFPGRFSGRQFSNSRSEMNVSTLELGDSALYLCASSPWMPGADTQYFGPGTRLTVL.

This clonotype was detected once. V usage is TRBV4-1 and J usage is TRBJ1-1, with D possibly TRBD1 on 6 matching bases. CDR1 and CDR2 (germline): MGHRA, YSYEKL. The CDR3 spans 13 residues. Trimming took 3 bases from V and 5 from J, leaving 10 bases between them. The DNA for the CDR3 is TGCGCCAGCAGCCACCCCGGACAGACTGAAGCTTTCTTT. Translated, it gives CASSHPGQTEAFF.

The J gene is TRBJ2-1, the V gene TRBV20-1; D is possibly TRBD1 (5 bases). V lost 2 bases and J 15 bases, leaving 20 bases between the germline ends. This CDR3 spans 13 amino acids. Looked up from germline, CDR1 is DFQATT and CDR2 is SNEGSKA (reference sequence). The CDR3 spells CSARPRAAPSLFF. CDR3 nucleotides: TGCAGTGCTAGACCCAGGGCAGCCCCAAGCTTGTTCTTC.

The chain combines TRBV7-3 with TRBJ1-5; D not certain. The germline V and J ends were trimmed by 4 bases and 11 bases, with 18 bases remaining between them. The CDR3 loop spans 14 amino acids. CDR1 and CDR2 from the germline V gene are SGHTA and FQGTGA. DNA of the CDR3: TGTGCCAGCAGCTCAAACAAGTCAGAACCCGCCCAGCATTTT. Translated, it gives CASSSNKSEPAQHF. Complete variable domain (other parts from reference TRBV7-3 and TRBJ1-5): GAGVSQTPSNKVTEKGKYVELRCDPISGHTALYWYRQSLGQGPEFLIYFQGTGAADDSGLPNDRFFAVRPEGSVSTLKIQRTERGDSAVYLCASSSNKSEPAQHFGDGTRLSIL.

The genes are TRBV28 and TRBJ1-2, with D possibly TRBD1 on 5 matching bases. V lost 1 base to trimming and J lost 10 bases, with 13 bases between them. The CDR3 consists of 13 residues. Germline values: CDR1 MDHEN, CDR2 SYDVKM. For the CDR3, the DNA is TGTGCCAGCAGTTTATTCGGGGCCTCTCTCTACACCTTC. Encoded protein: CASSLFGASLYTF.

This chain uses TRBV19 with TRBJ1-2, with D possibly matching TRBD1 (5 bases). Germline loops: CDR1 LNHDA, CDR2 SQIVND (reference sequence). V lost 3 bases and J 7 bases, leaving 18 bases between the germline ends. The CDR3 extends over 15 amino acids. The CDR3, as DNA: TGTGCCAGTAGTATCGGCGGGGCGTCAGGTGGTGGCTACACCTTC. It specifies CASSIGGASGGGYTF.

The rearrangement joins TRBV6-5 to TRBJ2-1; TRBD2 might be the D (6 bases). Trimming left V 3 bases short and J 5 bases short, with 11 bases between. The CDR3 consists of 14 residues. In germline, CDR1 is MNHEY, CDR2 SVGAGI. Here the CDR3 DNA reads TGTGCCAGCAGTTATACGGGAGCCAACAATGAGCAGTTCTTC. This codes for CASSYTGANNEQFF.

This clonotype was picked up a small number of times. The CDR3 DNA sequence: TGCGCCAGCAGCCGAGGACACTTAGCTAACTATGGCTACACCTTC. It encodes CASSRGHLANYGYTF. The chain employs TRBV4-1 and TRBJ1-2, with a tentative D call TRBD1 (5 bases). The CDR3 has 15 residues. Germline V gene lookup returns CDR1 MGHRA and CDR2 YSYEKL. The V end was cut by 4 bases, the J end by 0 bases, with 12 bases between.

This clonotype was counted only a few times. The chain has TRBV4-1 and TRBJ1-5, with D possibly TRBD1 on 5 matching bases. Germline CDR1 and CDR2: MGHRA and YSYEKL. The V end was cut by 1 base, the J end by 2 bases, with 9 bases between. The CDR3 is made up of 15 amino acids. The CDR3 spells CASSQAGGGNQPQHF. The CDR3 DNA sequence: TGCGCCAGCAGCCAAGCTGGGGGGGGCAATCAGCCCCAGCATTTT.

This clonotype was observed a few times. The chain combines TRBV7-9 with TRBJ2-7; TRBD1 agrees at 11 bases. The germline V gene encodes CDR1 SEHNR and CDR2 FQNEAQ (reference sequence). The V segment lost 3 bases and the J segment 4 bases; nucleotides outside the gene matches: 8. The CDR3 has 16 residues. This CDR3 is CASSLVRDRGRYEQYF. The CDR3 coding sequence is TGTGCCAGCAGCTTGGTCCGGGACAGGGGGAGATACGAGCAGTACTTC.

J is TRBJ2-7 and V is TRBV11-2; D call uncertain. The length of the CDR3 is 14 residues. Germline CDR1 reads SGHAT; CDR2 reads FQNNGV. The V gene lost 3 bases and the J gene lost 5 bases, with 14 bases spanning the gap. The CDR3 nucleotides are TGTGCCAGCAGCTTCCGTGAGGTCTTCGACGAGCAGTACTTC. This gives the protein CASSFREVFDEQYF.

CDR3 DNA: TGTGCCAGCAGCGCATCTACAGGGGCCTATGGCTACACCTTC. Its protein is CASSASTGAYGYTF. The genes are TRBV9 and TRBJ1-2; 7 nucleotides agree with TRBD1. The V gene's germline CDR1 is SGDLS and CDR2 YYNGEE. V was clipped by 3 bases and J by 4 bases; unmatched bases: 6. The CDR3 extends over 14 amino acids. Combining the CDR3 with reference TRBV9 and TRBJ1-2 gives the whole variable domain DSGVTQTPKHLITATGQRVTLRCSPRSGDLSVYWYQQSLDQGLQFLIQYYNGEERAKGNILERFSAQQFPDLHSELNLSSLELGDSALYFCASSASTGAYGYTFGSGTRLTVV.

This clonotype was detected once. The germline gene is not matched at one end of the junction; a read error may be the cause. The chain links TRBV5-1 to TRBJ2-7; unclear D gene. The CDR3 sequence is 14 residues long. Germline CDR1 SGHRS, CDR2 YFSETQ. The CDR3 protein is CASSLGPNSYEQHF. In DNA form, the CDR3 reads TGCGCCAGCAGCTTGGGACCGAACTCCTACGAGCAGCACTTC.